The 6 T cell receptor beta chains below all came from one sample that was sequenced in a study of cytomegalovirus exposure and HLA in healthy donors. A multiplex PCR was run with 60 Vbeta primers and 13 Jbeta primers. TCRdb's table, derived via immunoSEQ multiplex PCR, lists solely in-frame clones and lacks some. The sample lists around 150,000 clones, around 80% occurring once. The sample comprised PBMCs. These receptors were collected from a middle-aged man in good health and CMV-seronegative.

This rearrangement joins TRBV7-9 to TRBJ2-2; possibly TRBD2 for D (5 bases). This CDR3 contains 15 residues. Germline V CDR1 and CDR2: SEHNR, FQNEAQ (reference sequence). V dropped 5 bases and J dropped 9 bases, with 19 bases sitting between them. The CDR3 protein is CASSPGRAAAWELFF. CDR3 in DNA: TGTGCCAGCAGCCCCGGGCGGGCCGCTGCTTGGGAGCTGTTTTTT.

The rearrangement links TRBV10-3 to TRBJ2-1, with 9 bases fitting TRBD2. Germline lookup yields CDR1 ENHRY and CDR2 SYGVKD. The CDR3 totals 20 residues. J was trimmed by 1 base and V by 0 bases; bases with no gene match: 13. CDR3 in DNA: TGTGCCATCAGTGAGTCGTCTGGCGGGAGGGCCAGGGCGTCCTACAATGAGCAGTTCTTC. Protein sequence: CAISESSGGRARASYNEQFF.

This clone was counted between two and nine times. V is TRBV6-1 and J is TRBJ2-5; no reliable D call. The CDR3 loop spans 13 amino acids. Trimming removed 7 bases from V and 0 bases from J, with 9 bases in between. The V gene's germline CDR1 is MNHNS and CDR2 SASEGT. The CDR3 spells CASIRNYQETQYF. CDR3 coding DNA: TGTGCCAGCATCAGGAATTACCAAGAGACCCAGTACTTC.

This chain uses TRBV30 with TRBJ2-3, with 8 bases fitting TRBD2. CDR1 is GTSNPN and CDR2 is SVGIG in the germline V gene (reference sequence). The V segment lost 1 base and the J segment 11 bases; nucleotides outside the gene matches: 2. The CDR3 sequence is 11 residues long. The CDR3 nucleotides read TGTGCCTGGAGTGGCGGGGGGATGCAGTATTTT. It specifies CAWSGGGMQYF.

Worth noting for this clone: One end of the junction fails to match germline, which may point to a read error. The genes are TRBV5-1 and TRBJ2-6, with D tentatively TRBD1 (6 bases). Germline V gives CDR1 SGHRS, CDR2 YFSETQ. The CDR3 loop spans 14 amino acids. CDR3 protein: CASGKGDGANGLTF. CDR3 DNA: TGCGCCAGCGGAAAGGGGGACGGGGCCAACGGCCTGACTTTC. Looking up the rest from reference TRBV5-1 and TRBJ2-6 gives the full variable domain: KAGVTQTPRYLIKTRGQQVTLSCSPISGHRSVSWYQQTPGQGLQFLFEYFSETQRNKGNFPGRFSGRQFSNSRSEMNVSTLELGDSALYLCASGKGDGANGLTFGAGSRLTVL.

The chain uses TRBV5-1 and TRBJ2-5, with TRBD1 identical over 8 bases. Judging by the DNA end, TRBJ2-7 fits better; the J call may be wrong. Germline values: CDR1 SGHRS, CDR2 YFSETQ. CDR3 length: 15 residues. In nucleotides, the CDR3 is TGCGCCAGCAGCTTGGGACAGGGGACTTCCTACGAGCAGTACTTC. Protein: CASSLGQGTSYEQYF.